This T cell receptor (beta chain) was observed in a study of cytomegalovirus exposure and HLA in healthy donors. Study information: From some 190 million T cells, an earlier analysis saw 120 million or so unique TCR beta sequences.

The CDR3 has 13 amino acids. Germline V gene data show CDR1 as MNHNS and CDR2 as SASEGT. V gave up 4 bases and J gave up 6 bases, with 9 bases separating them. Study-level findings and limits: Presence/absence analyses treated sequencing depth as roughly uniform across donors. In vitro assays verified that three CMV-associated chains recognized CMV antigens specifically.

In the PCR, 60 Vbeta and 13 Jbeta primers were used. TCRdb keeps only in-frame clones here, not all; method: immunoSEQ multiplex PCR. The sample shows 120,000 to 150,000 clones, around 79% of them seen only once. Details on this clone: Antigen: not known.

This chain uses TRBV6-1 with TRBJ2-2; D is unresolved. Sample: PBMCs. The source is a woman in her forties or fifties in good health and CMV-seropositive. The CDR3 loop reads CASSVQGAGELFF. The CDR3 DNA sequence: TGTGCCAGCAGTGTTCAAGGAGCCGGGGAGCTGTTTTTT.